This T cell receptor beta chain derives from a study of blood T cell repertoires in COVID-19. Across the whole study: T cells, B-cell-depleted T cells, or PBMCs supplied cDNA or gDNA.

TCRdb's table, derived via immunoSEQ multiplex PCR, lists solely in-frame clones and lacks some. The sample carries 250,000 to 350,000 clones, under 90% recorded once. Recruitment covered some 25 US areas and drew participants whose ages spanned about 18 to 90 years. Recovered Cohort 3 donors showed two negative PCRs, clearance, or symptom resolution. Sequenced: PBMCs or T cells enriched from blood (not recorded which). The receptor was derived from a woman between 18 and 29 years old who had recovered from COVID-19.

CDR3 sequence: CASSQDPPYPSYNEQFF. CDR3 DNA sequence: TGCGCCAGCAGCCAAGATCCTCCCTACCCCTCCTACAATGAGCAGTTCTTC. This chain connects TRBV4-1 to TRBJ2-1; D call uncertain. Germline V gene sequence: CDR1 MGHRA, CDR2 YSYEKL. This CDR3 comprises 17 residues. The V gene lost 0 bases and the J gene lost 0 bases, with 12 bases spanning the gap.